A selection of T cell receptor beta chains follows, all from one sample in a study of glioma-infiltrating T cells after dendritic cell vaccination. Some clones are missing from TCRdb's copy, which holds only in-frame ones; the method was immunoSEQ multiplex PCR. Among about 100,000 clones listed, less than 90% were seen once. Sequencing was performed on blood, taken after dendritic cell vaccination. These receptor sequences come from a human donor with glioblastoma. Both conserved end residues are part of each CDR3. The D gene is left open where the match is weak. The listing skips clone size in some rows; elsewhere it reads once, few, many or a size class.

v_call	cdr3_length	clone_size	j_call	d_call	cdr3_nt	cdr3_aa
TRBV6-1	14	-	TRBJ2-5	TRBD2	TGTGCCAGCAGTGCTAGCGGGGTGGGGGAGACCCAGTACTTC	CASSASGVGETQYF
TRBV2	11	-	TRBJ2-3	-	TGTGCCAGCAGCGGACTAGATACGCAGTATTTT	CASSGLDTQYF
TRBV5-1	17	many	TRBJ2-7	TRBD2	TGCGCCAGCAGCTTGGGACTAGCGGGGGGGAGCTCCTACGAGCAGTACTTC	CASSLGLAGGSSYEQYF
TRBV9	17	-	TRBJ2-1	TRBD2	TGTGCCAGCAGCCCAAGACAAAGAGCGGGAGGGTACAATGAGCAGTTCTTC	CASSPRQRAGGYNEQFF
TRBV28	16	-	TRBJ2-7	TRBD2	TGTGCCAGTCAGACTAGCGGGAGAACGAAAGGGGACGAGCAGTACTTC	CASQTSGRTKGDEQYF
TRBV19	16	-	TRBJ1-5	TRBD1	TGTGCCACCTCAAATCAAAACGGGACAGTCGGACAGCCCCAGCATTTT	CATSNQNGTVGQPQHF
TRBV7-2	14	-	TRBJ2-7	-	TGTGCCAGCAGCTTATACACAGGGCCCTACGAGCAGTACTTC	CASSLYTGPYEQYF
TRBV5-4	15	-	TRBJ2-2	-	TGTGCCAGCAGCCCACGGACAGATTACACCGGGGAGCTGTTTTTT	CASSPRTDYTGELFF
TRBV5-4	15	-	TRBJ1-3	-	TGTGCCAGCAGCTTGGACAGCCACCCAGGAAACACCATATATTTT	CASSLDSHPGNTIYF
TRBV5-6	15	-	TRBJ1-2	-	TGTGCCAGCAGCTTGGACTCAGGGGCCCTCGGTGGCTACACCTTC	CASSLDSGALGGYTF
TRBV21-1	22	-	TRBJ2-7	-	TGTGCCAGCAGTTTAGGGGACTTCAGGGAAGCCAAGTCAAGGGGCAGCTCCTACGAGCAGTACTTC	CASSLGDFREAKSRGSSYEQYF
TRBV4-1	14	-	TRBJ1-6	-	TGCGCCAGCAGCCTAGGCCGGGGTGCCGCGTTACTCCACTTT	CASSLGRGAALLHF
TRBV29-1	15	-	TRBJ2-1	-	TGCAGCGTTGAACCCAGCGGGCGCACCTACAATGAGCAGTTCTTC	CSVEPSGRTYNEQFF
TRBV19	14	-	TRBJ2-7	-	TGTGCCAGTAGTATTGGGCACAGGTCCTACGAGCAGTACTTC	CASSIGHRSYEQYF
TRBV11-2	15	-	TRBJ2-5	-	TGTGCCAGCAGCTTACATGCGGGACAGCAAGAGACCCAGTACTTC	CASSLHAGQQETQYF
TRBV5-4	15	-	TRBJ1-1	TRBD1	TGTGCCAGCAGCAGGCGGACAGGACTGAACACTGAAGCTTTCTTT	CASSRRTGLNTEAFF
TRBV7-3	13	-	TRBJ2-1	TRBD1	TGTGCCAGCAGCTTGATGACAGGGTCCGAGCAGTTCTTC	CASSLMTGSEQFF
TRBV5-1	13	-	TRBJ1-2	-	TGCGCCAGCAGCTTGGGCGGAGGCTATGGCTACACCTTC	CASSLGGGYGYTF
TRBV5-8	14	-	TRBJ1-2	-	TGTGCCAGCAGCTTGTTATCCACGGTCTATGGCTACACCTTC	CASSLLSTVYGYTF
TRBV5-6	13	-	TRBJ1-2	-	TGTGCCAGCAGCCTTGAAGGGGACTATGGCTACACCTTC	CASSLEGDYGYTF
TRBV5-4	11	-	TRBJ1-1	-	TGTGCCAGCAGCAACCACAAGGAAGCTTTCTTT	CASSNHKEAFF
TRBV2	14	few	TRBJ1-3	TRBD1	TGTGCCAGCAGCTCCGGGACAGGGGGAAACACCATATATTTT	CASSSGTGGNTIYF
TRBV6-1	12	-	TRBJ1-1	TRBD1	TGTGCCAGCTCCCGGGACAGGGAAAAAGCTTTCTTT	CASSRDREKAFF
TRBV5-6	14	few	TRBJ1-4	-	TGTGCCAGCAGCTTGGCAGGGATGGGTGAAAAACTGTTTTTT	CASSLAGMGEKLFF
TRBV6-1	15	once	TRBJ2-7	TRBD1	TGTGCCAGCAGTGAGCCGGGACAGGCCTCCTACGAGCAGTACTTC	CASSEPGQASYEQYF
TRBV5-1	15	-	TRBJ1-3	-	TGCGCCAGCAGCTTTTCGGGATTCTCTGGAAACACCATATATTTT	CASSFSGFSGNTIYF
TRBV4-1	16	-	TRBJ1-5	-	TGCGCCAGCAGCCACTTAGGGGGTCAGGACAATCAGCCCCAGCATTTT	CASSHLGGQDNQPQHF
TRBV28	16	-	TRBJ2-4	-	TGTGCCAGCAGGGGAAGGGGGTCACTAGCCAAAAACATTCAGTACTTC	CASRGRGSLAKNIQYF
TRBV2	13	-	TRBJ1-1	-	TGTGCCAGCAGGTACGGCGGTAACACTGAAGCTTTCTTT	CASRYGGNTEAFF
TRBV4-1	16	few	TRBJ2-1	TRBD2	TGCGCCAGCAGCCAAGTTTCGACTAGCGGGAGAGGGGGGCAGTTCTTC	CASSQVSTSGRGGQFF
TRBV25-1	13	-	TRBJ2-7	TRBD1	TGTGCCAGCAGAACGACAGGGGCCGACGAGCAGTACTTC	CASRTTGADEQYF
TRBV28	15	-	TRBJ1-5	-	TGTGCCAGCAGTTCAGCGTCCGGGGGCAATCAGCCCCAGCATTTT	CASSSASGGNQPQHF
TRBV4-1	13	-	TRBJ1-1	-	TGCGCCAGCTCGGACATGATAGGGACTGAAGCTTTCTTT	CASSDMIGTEAFF
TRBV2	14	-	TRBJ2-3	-	TGTGCCAGCAGGTGGGGGGGGCTCACAGATACGCAGTATTTT	CASRWGGLTDTQYF
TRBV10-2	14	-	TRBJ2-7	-	TGCGCCAGCAGTGAGCGGTCTGGGCCCTGGGAGCAGTACTTC	CASSERSGPWEQYF
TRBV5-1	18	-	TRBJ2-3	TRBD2	TGCGCCAGCAGCTTGGGAGCGGGAGGATCCCTTGCCACAGATACGCAGTATTTT	CASSLGAGGSLATDTQYF
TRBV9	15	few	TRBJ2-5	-	TGTGCCAGCAGCGTAGTAGGAGTAGGAGGGGAGACCCAGTACTTC	CASSVVGVGGETQYF
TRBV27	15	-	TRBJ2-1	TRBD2	TGTGCCAGCAGTTTTGGGACTAGACCCTACAATGAGCAGTTCTTC	CASSFGTRPYNEQFF
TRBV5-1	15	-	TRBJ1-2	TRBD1	TGCGCCAGCAGCGATGGGACAGGGGGCGACTATGGCTACACCTTC	CASSDGTGGDYGYTF
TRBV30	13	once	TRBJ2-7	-	TGTGCCTGGAGCGAGGGACTCTTCTACGAGCAGTACTTC	CAWSEGLFYEQYF
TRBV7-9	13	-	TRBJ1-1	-	TGTGCCAGCAGCAATTCAAGGGGCAGTGAAGCTTTCTTT	CASSNSRGSEAFF
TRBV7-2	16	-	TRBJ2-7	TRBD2	TGTGCCAGCAGCTTAGTAGGGACTAGCGGGAGTCGCGAGCAGTACTTC	CASSLVGTSGSREQYF
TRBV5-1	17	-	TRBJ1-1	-	TGCGCCAGCAGCTCTAGGTCCAATTCGGGGAAGAACACTGAAGCTTTCTTT	CASSSRSNSGKNTEAFF
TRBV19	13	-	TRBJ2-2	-	TGTGCCAGTACCACGAGGGCCACCGGGGAGCTGTTTTTT	CASTTRATGELFF
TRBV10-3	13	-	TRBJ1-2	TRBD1	TGTGCCATCAGTGGACAGGGGGTAGAAGGCTACACCTTC	CAISGQGVEGYTF